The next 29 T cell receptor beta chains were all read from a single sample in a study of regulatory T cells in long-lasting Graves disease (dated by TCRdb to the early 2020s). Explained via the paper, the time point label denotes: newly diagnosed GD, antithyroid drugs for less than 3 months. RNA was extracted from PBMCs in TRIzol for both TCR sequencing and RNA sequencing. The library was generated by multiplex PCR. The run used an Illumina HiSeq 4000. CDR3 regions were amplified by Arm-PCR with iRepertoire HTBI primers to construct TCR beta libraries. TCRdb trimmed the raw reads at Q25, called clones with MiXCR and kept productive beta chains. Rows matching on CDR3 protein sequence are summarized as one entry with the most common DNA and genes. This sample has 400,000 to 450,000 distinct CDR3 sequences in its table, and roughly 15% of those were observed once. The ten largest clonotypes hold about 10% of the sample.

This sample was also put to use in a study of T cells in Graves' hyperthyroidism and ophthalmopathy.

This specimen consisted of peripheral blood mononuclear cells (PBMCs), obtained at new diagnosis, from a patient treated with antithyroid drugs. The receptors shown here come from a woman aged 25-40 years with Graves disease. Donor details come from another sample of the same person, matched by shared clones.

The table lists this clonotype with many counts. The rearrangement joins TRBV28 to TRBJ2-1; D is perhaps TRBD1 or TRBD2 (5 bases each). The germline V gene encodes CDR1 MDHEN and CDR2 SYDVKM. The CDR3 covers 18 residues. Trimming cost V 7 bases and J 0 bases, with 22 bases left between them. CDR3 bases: TGTGCCAGCAATACCGGGACCCTTGGGCAACACTCCTACAATGAGCAGTTCTTC. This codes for CASNTGTLGQHSYNEQFF.

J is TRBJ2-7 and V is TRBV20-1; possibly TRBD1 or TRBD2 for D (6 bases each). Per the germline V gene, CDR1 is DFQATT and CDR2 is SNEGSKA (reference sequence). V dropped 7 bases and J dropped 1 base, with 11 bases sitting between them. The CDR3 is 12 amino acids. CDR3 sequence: CSVWGASYEQYF. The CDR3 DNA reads TGCAGTGTGTGGGGGGCGTCCTACGAGCAGTACTTC.

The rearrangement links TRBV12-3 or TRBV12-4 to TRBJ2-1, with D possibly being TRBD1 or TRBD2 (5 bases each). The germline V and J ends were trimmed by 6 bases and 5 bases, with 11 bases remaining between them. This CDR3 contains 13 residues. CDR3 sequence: CASRRDRHNEQFF. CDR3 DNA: TGTGCCAGCAGACGGGACCGACACAATGAGCAGTTCTTC.

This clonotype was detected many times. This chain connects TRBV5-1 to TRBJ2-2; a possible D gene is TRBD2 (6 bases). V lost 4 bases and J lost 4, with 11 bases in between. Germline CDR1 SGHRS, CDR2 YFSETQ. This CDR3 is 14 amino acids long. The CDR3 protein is CASSPPGSTGELFF. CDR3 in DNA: TGCGCCAGCAGCCCCCCCGGGAGCACCGGGGAGCTGTTTTTT.

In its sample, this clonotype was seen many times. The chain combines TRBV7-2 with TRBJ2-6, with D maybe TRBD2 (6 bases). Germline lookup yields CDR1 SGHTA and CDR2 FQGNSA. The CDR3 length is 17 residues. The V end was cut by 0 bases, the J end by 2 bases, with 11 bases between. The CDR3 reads CASSLAEGTTGANVLTF. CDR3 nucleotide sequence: TGTGCCAGCAGCTTAGCGGAGGGCACAACTGGGGCCAACGTCCTGACTTTC.

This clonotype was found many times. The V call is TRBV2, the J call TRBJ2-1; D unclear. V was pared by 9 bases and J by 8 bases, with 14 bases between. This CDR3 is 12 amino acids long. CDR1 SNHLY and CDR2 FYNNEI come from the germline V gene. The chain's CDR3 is CASNSPPHEQFF. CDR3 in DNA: TGTGCCAGTAACTCCCCCCCCCATGAGCAGTTCTTC.

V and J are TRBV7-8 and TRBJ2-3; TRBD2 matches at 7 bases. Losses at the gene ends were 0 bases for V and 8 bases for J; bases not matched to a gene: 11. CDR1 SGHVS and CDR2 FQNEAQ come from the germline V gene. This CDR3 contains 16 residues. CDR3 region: CASSLARTRTPPTQYF. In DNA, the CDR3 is TGTGCCAGCAGCTTAGCGAGGACTAGGACCCCCCCTACGCAGTATTTT.

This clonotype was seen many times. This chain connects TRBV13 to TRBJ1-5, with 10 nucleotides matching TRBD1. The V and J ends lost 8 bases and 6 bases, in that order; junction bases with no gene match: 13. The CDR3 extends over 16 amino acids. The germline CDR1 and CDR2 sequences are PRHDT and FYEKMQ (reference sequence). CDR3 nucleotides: TGTGCCAGCCTCGGGTCCAGCGACAGGGGGCTTCAGCCCCAGCATTTT. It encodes CASLGSSDRGLQPQHF.

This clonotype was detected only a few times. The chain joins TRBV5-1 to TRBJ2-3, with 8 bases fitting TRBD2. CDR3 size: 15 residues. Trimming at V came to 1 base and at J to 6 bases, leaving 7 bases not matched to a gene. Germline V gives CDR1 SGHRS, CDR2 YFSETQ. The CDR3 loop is CASSLLREALDTQYF. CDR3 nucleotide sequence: TGCGCCAGCAGCTTGCTGCGGGAGGCACTTGATACGCAGTATTTT.

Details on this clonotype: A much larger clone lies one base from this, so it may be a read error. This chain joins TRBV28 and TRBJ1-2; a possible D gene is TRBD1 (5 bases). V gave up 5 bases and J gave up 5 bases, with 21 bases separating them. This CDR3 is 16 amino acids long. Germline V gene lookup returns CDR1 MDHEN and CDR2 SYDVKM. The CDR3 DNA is TGTGCCAGCAGTGAACCGGGACGAACCTCGGCTTATGGCTACACCTTC. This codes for CASSEPGRTSAYGYTF.

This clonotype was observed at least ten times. This CDR3 is CASTQTFGQDTQYF. The CDR3 nucleotides are TGTGCCAGCACCCAAACCTTTGGACAGGATACGCAGTATTTT. The rearrangement uses TRBV2 and TRBJ2-3, with D possibly TRBD1 on 6 matching bases. Germline CDR1 SNHLY, CDR2 FYNNEI. Between the trimmed V and J ends, which lost 7 bases and 6 bases, there was a span of 17 bases. The CDR3 extends over 14 amino acids.

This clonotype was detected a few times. The CDR3 DNA is TGTGCCACCAGCAGAGAGAGACTTTTGGACCGGCTGTTTTTT. Translating gives CATSRERLLDRLFF. V usage is TRBV15 and J usage is TRBJ2-2; no reliable D call. CDR3 length: 14 residues. Germline CDR1 reads LNHNV; CDR2 reads YYDKDF (reference sequence). V was trimmed by 0 bases and J by 13 bases, leaving 15 bases between them.

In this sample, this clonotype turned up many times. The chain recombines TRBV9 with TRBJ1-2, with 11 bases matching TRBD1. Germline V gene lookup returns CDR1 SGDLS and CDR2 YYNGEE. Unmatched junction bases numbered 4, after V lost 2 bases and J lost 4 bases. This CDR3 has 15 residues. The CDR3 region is CASSVGQGGSYGYTF. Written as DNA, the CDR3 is TGTGCCAGCAGCGTGGGACAGGGGGGATCCTATGGCTACACCTTC.

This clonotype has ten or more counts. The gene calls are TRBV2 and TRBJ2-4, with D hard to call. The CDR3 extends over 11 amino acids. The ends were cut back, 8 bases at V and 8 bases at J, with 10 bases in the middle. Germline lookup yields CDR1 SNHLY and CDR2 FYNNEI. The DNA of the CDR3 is TGTGCCAGCGGGCCTCGGTACATTCAGTACTTC. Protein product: CASGPRYIQYF.

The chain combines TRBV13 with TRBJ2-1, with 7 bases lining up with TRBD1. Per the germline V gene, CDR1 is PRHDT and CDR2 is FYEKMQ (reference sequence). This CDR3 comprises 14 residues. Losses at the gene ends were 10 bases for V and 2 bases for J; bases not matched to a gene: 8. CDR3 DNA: TGTGCCACCGGTGGGGACAGACCCTACAATGAGCAGTTCTTC. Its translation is CATGGDRPYNEQFF.

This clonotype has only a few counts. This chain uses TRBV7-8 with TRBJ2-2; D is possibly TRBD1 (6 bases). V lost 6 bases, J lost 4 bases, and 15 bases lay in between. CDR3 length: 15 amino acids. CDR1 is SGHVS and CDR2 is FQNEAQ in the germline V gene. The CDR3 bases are TGTGCCAGCAGACCCCGGGACACTAGCACCGGGGAGCTGTTTTTT. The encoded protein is CASRPRDTSTGELFF. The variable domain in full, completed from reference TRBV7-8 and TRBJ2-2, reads GAGVSQSPRYKVAKRGQDVALRCDPISGHVSLFWYQQALGQGPEFLTYFQNEAQLDKSGLPSDRFFAERPEGSVSTLKIQRTQQEDSAVYLCASRPRDTSTGELFFGEGSRLTVL.

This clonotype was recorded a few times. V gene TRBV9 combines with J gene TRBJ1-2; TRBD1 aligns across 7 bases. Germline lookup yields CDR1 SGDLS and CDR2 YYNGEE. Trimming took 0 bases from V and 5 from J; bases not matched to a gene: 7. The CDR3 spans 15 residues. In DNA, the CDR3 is TGTGCCAGCAGCGTAGGTGACAGGGTTCGGTATGGCTACACCTTC. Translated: CASSVGDRVRYGYTF.

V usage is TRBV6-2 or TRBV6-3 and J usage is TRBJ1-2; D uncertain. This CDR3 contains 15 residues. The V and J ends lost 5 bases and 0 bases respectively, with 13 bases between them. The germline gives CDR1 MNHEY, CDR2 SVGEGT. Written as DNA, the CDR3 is TGTGCCAGCAGTGAAAACTGGGCCTCTAACTATGGCTACACCTTC. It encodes CASSENWASNYGYTF.

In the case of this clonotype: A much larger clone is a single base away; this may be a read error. The CDR3 DNA reads as TGTGCCAGCAGTTACCCAAGGACTAGCGTGAGGGCCCGGTACAATGAGCAGTTCTTC. It codes for CASSYPRTSVRARYNEQFF. The chain joins TRBV6-2 or TRBV6-3 to TRBJ2-1, with 9 bases matching TRBD2. Per the germline V gene, CDR1 is MNHEY and CDR2 is SVGEGT. V was pared by 2 bases and J by 4 bases, with 15 bases of the junction left unmatched. The CDR3 covers 19 residues.

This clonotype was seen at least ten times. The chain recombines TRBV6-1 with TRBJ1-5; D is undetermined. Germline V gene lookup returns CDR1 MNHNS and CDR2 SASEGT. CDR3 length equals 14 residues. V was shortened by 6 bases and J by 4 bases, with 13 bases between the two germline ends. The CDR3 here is CASSQGPNNQPQHF. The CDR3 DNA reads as TGTGCCAGCAGCCAAGGGCCGAATAATCAGCCCCAGCATTTT.

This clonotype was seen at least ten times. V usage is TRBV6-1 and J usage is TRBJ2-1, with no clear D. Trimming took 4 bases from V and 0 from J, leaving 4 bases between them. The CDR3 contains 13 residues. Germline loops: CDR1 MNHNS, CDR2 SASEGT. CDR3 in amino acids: CASSAVSYNEQFF. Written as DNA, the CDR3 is TGTGCCAGCAGTGCTGTCTCCTACAATGAGCAGTTCTTC.

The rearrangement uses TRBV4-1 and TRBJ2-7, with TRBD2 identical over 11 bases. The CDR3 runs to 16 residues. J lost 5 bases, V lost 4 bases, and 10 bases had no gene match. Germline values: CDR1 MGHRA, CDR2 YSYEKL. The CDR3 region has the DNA TGCGCCAGCAGCCCCCCCTTGGGACTAGCGGAAAACGAGCAGTACTTC. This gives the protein CASSPPLGLAENEQYF.

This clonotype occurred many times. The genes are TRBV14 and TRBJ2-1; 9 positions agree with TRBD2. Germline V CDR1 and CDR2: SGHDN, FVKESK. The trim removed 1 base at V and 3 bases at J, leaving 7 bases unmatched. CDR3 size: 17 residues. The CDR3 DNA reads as TGTGCCAGCAGCCAAGGTCGCCTAGCGGGATTCTACAATGAGCAGTTCTTC. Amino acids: CASSQGRLAGFYNEQFF. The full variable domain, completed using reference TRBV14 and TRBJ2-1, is EAGVTQFPSHSVIEKGQTVTLRCDPISGHDNLYWYRRVMGKEIKFLLHFVKESKQDESGMPNNRFLAERTGGTYSTLKVQPAELEDSGVYFCASSQGRLAGFYNEQFFGPGTRLTVL.

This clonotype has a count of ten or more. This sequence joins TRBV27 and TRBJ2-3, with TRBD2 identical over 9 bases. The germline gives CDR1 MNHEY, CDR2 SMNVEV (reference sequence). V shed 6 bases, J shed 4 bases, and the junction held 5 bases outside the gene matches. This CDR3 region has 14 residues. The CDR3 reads CASRLAGTPDTQYF. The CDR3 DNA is TGTGCCAGCAGGCTAGCGGGAACTCCAGATACGCAGTATTTT.

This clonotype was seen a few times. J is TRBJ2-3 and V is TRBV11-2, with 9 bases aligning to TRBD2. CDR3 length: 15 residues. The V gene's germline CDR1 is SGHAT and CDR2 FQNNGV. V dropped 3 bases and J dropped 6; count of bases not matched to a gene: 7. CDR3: CASSFFAGGRDTQYF. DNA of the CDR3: TGTGCCAGCAGCTTTTTCGCGGGAGGGAGGGATACGCAGTATTTT.

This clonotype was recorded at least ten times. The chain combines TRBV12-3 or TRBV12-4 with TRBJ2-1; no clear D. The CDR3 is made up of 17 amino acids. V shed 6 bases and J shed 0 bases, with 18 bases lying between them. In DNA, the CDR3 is TGTGCCAGCAGCTTCACCTCCGGTCGAATCTCCTACAATGAGCAGTTCTTC. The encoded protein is CASSFTSGRISYNEQFF.

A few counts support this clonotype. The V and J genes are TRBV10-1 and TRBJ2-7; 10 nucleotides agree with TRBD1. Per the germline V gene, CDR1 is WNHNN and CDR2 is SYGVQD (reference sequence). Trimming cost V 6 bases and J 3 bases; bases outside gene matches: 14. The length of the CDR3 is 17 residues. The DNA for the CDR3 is TGCGCCAGCAGAGACAGGGGGCTTCGTGGAATTCTCTACGAGCAGTACTTC. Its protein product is CASRDRGLRGILYEQYF.

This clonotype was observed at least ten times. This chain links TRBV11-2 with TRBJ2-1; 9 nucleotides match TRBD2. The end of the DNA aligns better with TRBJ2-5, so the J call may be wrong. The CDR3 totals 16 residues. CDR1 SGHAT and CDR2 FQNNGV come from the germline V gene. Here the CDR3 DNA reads TGTGCCAGCAGGGGCGGGAGGGGCCCCCGAATAGAGACCCAGTACTTC. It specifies CASRGGRGPRIETQYF.

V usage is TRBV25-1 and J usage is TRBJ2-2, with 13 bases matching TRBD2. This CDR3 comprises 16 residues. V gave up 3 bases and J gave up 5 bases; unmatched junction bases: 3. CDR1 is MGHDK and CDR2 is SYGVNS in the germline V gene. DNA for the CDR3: TGTGCCAGCAGTGATGGACTAGCGGGAGCTACCGGGGAGCTGTTTTTT. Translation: CASSDGLAGATGELFF. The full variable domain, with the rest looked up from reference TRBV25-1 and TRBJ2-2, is EADIYQTPRYLVIGTGKKITLECSQTMGHDKMYWYQQDPGMELHLIHYSYGVNSTEKGDLSSESTVSRIRTEHFPLTLESARPSHTSQYLCASSDGLAGATGELFFGEGSRLTVL.